The source of this T cell receptor beta chain is a study of shared clonotypes between healthy human individuals (dated by TCRdb to the early 2020s). Looking at the study overall: A few men and a couple of women, aged 18 to 49 years, made up the cohort. For each donor, three plates each were used for CD4 naive and CD4 memory, two plates were used for CD8 naive, and one plate was used for CD8 memory. Libraries were prepared and TCR repertoires were sequenced by different laboratories using diverse techniques, in order to increase sequencing depth and limit assay-specific biases. Leukapheresis yielded between about 0.85 and 9.5 billion PBMCs per donor. To estimate repertoire size and how much clonotype sharing occurs between individuals, the study deeply sequenced the blood TCR repertoires of roughly 5 healthy adults. What the work shows at the level of the full study, not this receptor alone: Naive subsets generally had larger estimated clonotype richness than memory subsets. Higher generation probabilities were observed for clonotypes shared by all four sorted-subset donors than for non-shared clonotypes. Incomplete sequencing was indicated by rarefaction of sorted-subset datasets, despite the large sequencing depth. The genetic and exposure-history diversity represented was limited by the small number of donors. Sampling was restricted to blood, and TCR repertoires in tissues likely differ from the TCR repertoires found in blood. Pairwise subsampling indicated that sequencing depth was expected to affect the degree of clonotype sharing among donors. Sharing across a few donors was observed for 4.5% to 6.5% of naive CD4, over 3% of naive CD8, over 2% of memory CD4, and over 0.3% of memory CD8 clonotypes.

Using the deep immunoSEQ assay, multiplex PCR amplified TCR CDR3 regions from genomic DNA. For each cell subset, the extracted genomic DNA was distributed evenly across all wells of several immunoSEQ 96-well plates, and each plate served as one replicate. For sorted subsets, approximately 190 ng genomic DNA, equal to 30,000 or so T cell genomes, was loaded into each replicate PCR. The purified libraries were quantified using a Qubit 3.0 fluorometer, sized with a Bioanalyzer 2100, and then quantified again using the KAPA Library Quantification kit. Every immunoSEQ 96-well plate was sequenced on a dedicated single-read 150-cycle Illumina NextSeq 550 flow cell. Turning to the authors' computational methods: Because the immunoSEQ output included only junctional sequences and no quality scores, the filtering could not be the same as the filtering used for full-length reads. To assign V/J genes and CDR3, sequences were annotated against IMGT germline references using PyIR, a Python wrapper for IgBLAST v1.9. Any read was removed if the V/J assignment was weak (E-value above 1e-6), the CDR3 was missing, or the read contained stop codons, out-of-frame junctions, or ambiguous translated residues. A V3J clonotype was defined by an identical inferred V gene, J gene, and CDR3 amino acid sequence. The percentage overlap between two repertoires was calculated by dividing the number of shared unique clonotypes by the size of the smaller repertoire. RTK rarefaction, the Chao1 estimator, and Recon v2.1 estimates of unobserved clonotypes were used to assess repertoire richness. OLGA was used to compute generation probabilities for all TCRbeta clonotypes that the gDNA method yielded from a few donors. The clones in this table, taken by TCRdb from immuneACCESS, are in-frame only. Not every clone is retained; where verified, under half of the shortfall comes from an unresolved V gene, and the cause of the rest is unknown. V and J calls and clone size follow that table, whereas D and trimming were derived from the DNA. The sample yields over 700,000 clones; 72% were counted once. The top ten constitute approximately 1.7% of the sample.

For this clone: What antigen it recognizes has not been identified. The record has no base qualities; no much larger clone is one base away.

Healthy HIV-negative adults with no recently reported acute infections or vaccinations were included as donors. Every donor was a Caucasian adult residing in Nashville, Tennessee, USA. CD4+ T cells were enriched by magnetic negative selection, after which naive cells were positively selected on CD45RA and the negative fraction was taken as the memory subset. Blood was obtained by leukapheresis, after which PBMCs were separated by Ficoll-Histopaque density gradient centrifugation and cryopreserved in liquid nitrogen vapor phase. Analytical flow cytometry was used to check the purity and quantity of each magnetically sorted T cell population. From each sorted fraction, genomic DNA was isolated and quantified by UV absorbance on a Nanodrop 2000c. Sequenced material: memory CD4+ T cells sorted from blood. The cell subset or site label, read with the paper, signifies: CD45RA-negative fraction. This receptor was obtained from a woman aged 30 to 39 in good health.

Here is the DNA: TGTGCCAGCAGTTTTACGGCAACTAATGAAAAACTGTTTTTT. The encoded protein is CASSFTATNEKLFF. The rearranged segments are TRBV6-5 and TRBJ1-4; the D gene cannot be resolved reliably. In the germline V gene, CDR1 corresponds to MNHEY and CDR2 to SVGAGI. From the cysteine up to the phenylalanine, the CDR3 has a length of 14 residues. Just the 42-base CDR3 DNA is kept, in frame starting at base 1. The junction carries 6 bases between V and J, which are trimmed by 4 bases and 0 bases respectively.